A single sample is the source of the 15 T cell receptor beta chains below, sequenced in a study of monozygotic twins with inflammatory bowel disease. TCRdb re-analyzed the 5' RACE reads; it lists each CDR3 protein once, without DNA. Reported are over 110,000 distinct CDR3 sequences; the ten largest clones contain under 2.5%. Material for sequencing was blood. These receptors came from a human donor with ulcerative colitis or Crohn's disease, or a healthy co-twin of an affected twin (not recorded which).

The chain has TRBV4-1 and TRBJ2-7. Germline V gene data show CDR1 as MGHRA and CDR2 as YSYEKL. This CDR3 is 14 amino acids long. This chain's CDR3 is CASSQEPISYEQYF.

The chain couples TRBV5-1 to TRBJ2-5; there is no DNA to check the TCRdb D call of TRBD1. Germline CDR1 reads SGHRS; CDR2 reads YFSETQ. The CDR3 extends over 15 amino acids. CDR3 sequence reads: CASSRGQGAPETQYF.

The rearrangement uses TRBV7-2 and TRBJ2-2; TCRdb designates TRBD2, a call that cannot be tested without DNA. Looked up from germline, CDR1 is SGHTA and CDR2 is FQGNSA. This CDR3 comprises 16 residues. The CDR3: CASSSYSGGWTGELFF. The full variable domain, rest sourced from reference TRBV7-2 and TRBJ2-2, is GAGVSQSPSNKVTEKGKDVELRCDPISGHTALYWYRQSLGQGLEFLIYFQGNSAPDKSGLPSDRFSAERTGGSVSTLTIQRTQQEDSAVYLCASSSYSGGWTGELFFGEGSRLTVL.

The chain links TRBV6-5 to TRBJ1-1. Germline V gene data show CDR1 as MNHEY and CDR2 as SVGAGI. The CDR3 consists of 14 residues. CDR3 amino acids: CASSYGIGNTEAFF.

V gene TRBV7-2 combines with J gene TRBJ2-5; the TCRdb call, TRBD1, lacks DNA for checking. CDR1 and CDR2 from the germline V gene are SGHTA and FQGNSA. CDR3 length equals 14 residues. The CDR3: CASSLGGGGESQYF.

The rearrangement links TRBV12-3 or TRBV12-4 to TRBJ1-6; the TRBD1 assignment by TCRdb is unverifiable without DNA. The CDR3 consists of 15 residues. This CDR3 reads CASRPDRGNNSPLHF.

This chain's CDR3 is CSALAGVSYEQYF. The chain links TRBV20-1 to TRBJ2-7; the TRBD2 assignment by TCRdb is unverifiable without DNA. CDR3 length: 13 amino acids. Germline V gives CDR1 DFQATT, CDR2 SNEGSKA (reference sequence).

The V and J genes are TRBV15 and TRBJ2-3; TCRdb gives TRBD1 as the D gene, but with no DNA this cannot be confirmed. Per the germline V gene, CDR1 is LNHNV and CDR2 is YYDKDF (reference sequence). This CDR3 has 15 residues. The CDR3 protein is CATSGRTVSTDTQYF.

V usage is TRBV27 and J usage is TRBJ2-7; TCRdb's assignment of TRBD1 cannot be checked, as there is no DNA. Germline loops: CDR1 MNHEY, CDR2 SMNVEV (reference sequence). This CDR3 has 16 amino acids. Here the CDR3 reads CASSLGAGDRRYEQYF.

The V and J genes are TRBV10-3 and TRBJ1-2; TCRdb indicates TRBD1, and absent DNA this call remains unverified. Germline CDR1 and CDR2: ENHRY and SYGVKD. The CDR3 is 12 residues long. CDR3 residues: CAISPTEYGYTF.

This chain joins TRBV7-2 and TRBJ1-1; the D call from TCRdb, TRBD1, cannot be confirmed without DNA. The CDR3 is 15 amino acids. The V gene's germline CDR1 is SGHTA and CDR2 FQGNSA. CDR3 amino acids: CASSYQPTGNTEAFF.

CDR3 amino acids: CASSYLGADQPQHF. V usage is TRBV6-5 and J usage is TRBJ1-5. This CDR3 is 14 amino acids long. The V gene's germline CDR1 is MNHEY and CDR2 SVGAGI.

The chain joins TRBV19 to TRBJ1-1. Germline CDR1 reads LNHDA; CDR2 reads SQIVND (reference sequence). This CDR3 is built from 14 residues. The CDR3 is CASSRGNQGSEAFF.

This chain joins TRBV12-3 or TRBV12-4 and TRBJ1-1; the D call of TRBD1 rests on TCRdb alone, since no DNA is present to check it. This CDR3 is 18 amino acids long. CDR3 sequence: CASSPLGTGGVWNTEAFF.

V is TRBV3-1 and J is TRBJ1-1; with no DNA, the TCRdb D assignment of TRBD1 cannot be verified. The CDR3 has 12 amino acids. CDR1 LGHDT and CDR2 YNNKEL come from the germline V gene (reference sequence). This CDR3 reads CASSLDRTGAFF. Supplemented by reference TRBV3-1 and TRBJ1-1, the full variable domain reads DTAVSQTPKYLVTQMGNDKSIKCEQNLGHDTMYWYKQDSKKFLKIMFSYNNKELIINETVPNRFSPKSPDKAHLNLHINSLELGDSAVYFCASSLDRTGAFFGQGTRLTVV.